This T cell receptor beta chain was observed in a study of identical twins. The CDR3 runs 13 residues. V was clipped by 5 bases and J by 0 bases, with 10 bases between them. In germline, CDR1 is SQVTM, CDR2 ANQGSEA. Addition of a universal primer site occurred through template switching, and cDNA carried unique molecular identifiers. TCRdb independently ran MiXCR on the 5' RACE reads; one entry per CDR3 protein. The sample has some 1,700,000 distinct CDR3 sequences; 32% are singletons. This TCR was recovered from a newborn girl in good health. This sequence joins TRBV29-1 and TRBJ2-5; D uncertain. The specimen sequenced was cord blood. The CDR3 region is CSVLGRYQETQYF. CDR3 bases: TGCAGCGTTCTTGGCCGGTACCAAGAGACCCAGTACTTC.